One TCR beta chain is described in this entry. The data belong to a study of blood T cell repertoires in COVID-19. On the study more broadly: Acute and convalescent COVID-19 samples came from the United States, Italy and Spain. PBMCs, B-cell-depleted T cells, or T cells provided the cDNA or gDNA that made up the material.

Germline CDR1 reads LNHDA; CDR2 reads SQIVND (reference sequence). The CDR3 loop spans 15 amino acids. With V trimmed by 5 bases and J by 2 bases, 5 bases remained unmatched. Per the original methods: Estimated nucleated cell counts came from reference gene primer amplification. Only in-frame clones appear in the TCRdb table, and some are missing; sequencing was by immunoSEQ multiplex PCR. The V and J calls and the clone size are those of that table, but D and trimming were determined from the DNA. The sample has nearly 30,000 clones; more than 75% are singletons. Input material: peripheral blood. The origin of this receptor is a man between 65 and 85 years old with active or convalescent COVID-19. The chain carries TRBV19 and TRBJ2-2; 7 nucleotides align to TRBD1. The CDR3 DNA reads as TGTGCCAGTAGTGGACAGGACACTAACACCGGGGAGCTGTTTTTT. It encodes CASSGQDTNTGELFF.